The T cell receptor (beta chain) under discussion was sequenced for a study of T cells in women clearing cervical HPV infection. The assay was immunoSEQ multiplex PCR, and TCRdb's table has in-frame clones only and misses some. The table gives roughly 38,000 clones; the top ten clones make up just under 6.5% of it. This CDR3 contains 14 residues. Trimming took 5 bases from V and 4 from J, leaving 15 bases between them. Germline CDR1 and CDR2: LNHDA and SQIVND (reference sequence). In the case of this clone: From the germline J gene comes the end of the CDR3, since the read stops 3 residues before it.

The chain joins TRBV19 to TRBJ2-7; TRBD1 might be the D (5 bases). The sequence was collected from a woman between 18 and 69 years old with a cervical HPV16 infection that either progressed to CIN3+ or cleared (not recorded which). The sample comprised blood buffy coat. The sequenced CDR3 bases are TGTGCCAGTAGTCCTGACAGTGGCCTTTACGAG. Its translation: CASSPDSGLYE. From start to end, the CDR3 is CASSPDSGLYEQYF.